This T cell receptor beta chain was documented in a study of Graves' ophthalmopathy and Graves' hyperthyroidism. RNA transcripts were the template, and TCR beta CDR3 regions were amplified from them. First-round RT-PCR relied on HTBI primers, and a second-round multiplex PCR came next. TCRdb reprocessed the multiplex PCR reads with MiXCR, giving one entry per CDR3 protein. Of over a million distinct CDR3 sequences listed, approximately 35% are singletons. This clonotype was recorded a few times. Newly diagnosed hyperthyroidism donors, aged 18 to 65, duration under 2 months. Patients were excluded if they had other autoimmune diseases or uncontrolled infections, and likewise if pregnancy or lactation applied. Reliance was placed on clinical symptoms, serum thyroxine, TRAb, thyroid ultrasound and orbital computed tomography for diagnosis. The germline gives CDR1 MNHEY, CDR2 SVGAGI. The J segment lost 1 base and the V segment lost 10 bases, leaving 9 bases of the junction unmatched. CDR3 length equals 15 residues.

This chain links TRBV6-5 with TRBJ2-7; 11 bases match TRBD1. The source of this sequence is an adult man with Graves' hyperthyroidism. Sequencing was carried out using peripheral blood or thyroid tissue (not recorded which). Here the CDR3 DNA reads TGTGCCACGCAAGTTGGGACAGGGGGATCCTACGAGCAGTACTTC. Translating it yields CATQVGTGGSYEQYF.